Here is one T cell receptor beta chain with its context. Template switching added a universal primer binding site, and final cDNA carried unique molecular identifiers. In TCRdb, the 5' RACE reads were re-called with MiXCR into one record per CDR3 protein. This sample has 1.5 million to 2 million distinct CDR3 sequences; 32% occur once, and the top ten carry around 0.3%. The data derive from a study of identical twins. This CDR3 comprises 17 residues. From germline, CDR1 is MGHRA and CDR2 YSYEKL. The V end lost 0 bases, the J end lost 1 base, and 13 bases lay between the germline ends. The chain couples TRBV4-1 to TRBJ1-5; no clear D gene. The clonotype was recovered from a newborn girl in good health. The material sequenced was cord blood. The CDR3: CASSQDMGRWSNQPQHF. CDR3 nucleotide sequence: TGCGCCAGCAGCCAAGATATGGGGAGGTGGAGCAATCAGCCCCAGCATTTT.